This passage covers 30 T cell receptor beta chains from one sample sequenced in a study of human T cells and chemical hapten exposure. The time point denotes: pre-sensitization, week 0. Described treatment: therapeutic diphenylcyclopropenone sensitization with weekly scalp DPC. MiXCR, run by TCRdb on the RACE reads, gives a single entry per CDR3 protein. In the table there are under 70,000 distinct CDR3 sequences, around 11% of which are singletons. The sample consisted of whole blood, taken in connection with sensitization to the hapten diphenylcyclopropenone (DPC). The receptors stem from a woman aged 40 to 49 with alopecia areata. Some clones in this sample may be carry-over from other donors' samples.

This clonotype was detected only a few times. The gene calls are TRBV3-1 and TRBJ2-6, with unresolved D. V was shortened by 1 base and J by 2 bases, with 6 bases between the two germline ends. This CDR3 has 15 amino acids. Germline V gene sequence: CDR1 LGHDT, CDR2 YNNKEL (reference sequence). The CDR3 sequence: CASSQGAAGANVLTF. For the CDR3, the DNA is TGTGCCAGCAGCCAAGGGGCAGCTGGGGCCAACGTCCTGACTTTC.

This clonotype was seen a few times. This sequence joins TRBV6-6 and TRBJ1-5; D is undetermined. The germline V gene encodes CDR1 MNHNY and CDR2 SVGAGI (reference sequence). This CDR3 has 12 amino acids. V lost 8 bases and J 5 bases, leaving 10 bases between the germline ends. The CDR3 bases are TGTGCCAGCCGGTTCGGGGATCAGCCCCAGCATTTT. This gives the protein CASRFGDQPQHF.

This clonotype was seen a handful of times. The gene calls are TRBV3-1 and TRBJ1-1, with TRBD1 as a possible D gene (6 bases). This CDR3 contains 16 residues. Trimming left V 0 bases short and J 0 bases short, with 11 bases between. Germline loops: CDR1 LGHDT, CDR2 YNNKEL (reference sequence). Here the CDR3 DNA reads TGTGCCAGCAGCCAAGATCGCGGGACAATGAACACTGAAGCTTTCTTT. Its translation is CASSQDRGTMNTEAFF.

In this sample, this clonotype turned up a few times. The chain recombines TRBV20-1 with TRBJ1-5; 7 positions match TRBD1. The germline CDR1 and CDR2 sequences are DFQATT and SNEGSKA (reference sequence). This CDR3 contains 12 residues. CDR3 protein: CSGRQGNQPQHF. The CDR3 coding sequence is TGCAGCGGTCGACAGGGTAATCAGCCCCAGCATTTT.

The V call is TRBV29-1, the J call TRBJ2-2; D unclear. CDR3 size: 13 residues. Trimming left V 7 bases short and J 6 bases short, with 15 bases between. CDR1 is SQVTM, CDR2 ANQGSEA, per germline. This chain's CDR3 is CSAAPAVAGELFF. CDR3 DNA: TGCAGCGCAGCCCCCGCCGTAGCCGGGGAGCTGTTTTTT.

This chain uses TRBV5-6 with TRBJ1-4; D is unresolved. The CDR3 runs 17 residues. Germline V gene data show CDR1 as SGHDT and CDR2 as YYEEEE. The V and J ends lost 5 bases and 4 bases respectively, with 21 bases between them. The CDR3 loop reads CASSSAGRPQDNEKLFF. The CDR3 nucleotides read TGTGCCAGCAGTTCCGCGGGCCGCCCTCAAGATAATGAAAAACTGTTTTTT. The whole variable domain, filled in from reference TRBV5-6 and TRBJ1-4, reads DAGVTQSPTHLIKTRGQQVTLRCSPKSGHDTVSWYQQALGQGPQFIFQYYEEEERQRGNFPDRFSGHQFPNYSSELNVNALLLGDSALYLCASSSAGRPQDNEKLFFGSGTQLSVL.

CDR3 region: CASSPARRTGNQPQHF. DNA of the CDR3: TGTGCCAGCTCACCAGCTCGCAGGACAGGCAATCAGCCCCAGCATTTT. The V and J genes are TRBV18 and TRBJ1-5, with D maybe TRBD1 (6 bases). The V end lost 2 bases, the J end lost 2 bases, and 13 bases lay between the germline ends. This CDR3 spans 16 amino acids. Germline lookup yields CDR1 KGHSH and CDR2 LQKENI. The full variable domain, its missing parts supplied by reference TRBV18 and TRBJ1-5, is NAGVMQNPRHLVRRRGQEARLRCSPMKGHSHVYWYRQLPEEGLKFMVYLQKENIIDESGMPKERFSAEFPKEGPSILRIQQVVRGDSAAYFCASSPARRTGNQPQHFGDGTRLSIL.

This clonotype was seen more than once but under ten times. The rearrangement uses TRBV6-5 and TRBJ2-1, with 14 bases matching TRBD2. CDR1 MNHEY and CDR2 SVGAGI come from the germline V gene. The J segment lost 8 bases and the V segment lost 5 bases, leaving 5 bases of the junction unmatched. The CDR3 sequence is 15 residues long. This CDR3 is CASSQGLAGVDEQFF. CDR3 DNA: TGTGCCAGCAGTCAGGGACTAGCGGGAGTCGATGAGCAGTTCTTC.

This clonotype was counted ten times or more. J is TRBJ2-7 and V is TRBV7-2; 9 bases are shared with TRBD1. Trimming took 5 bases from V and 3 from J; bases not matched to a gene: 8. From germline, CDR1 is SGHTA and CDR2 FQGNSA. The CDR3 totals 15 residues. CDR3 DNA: TGTGCCAGCAGCCTGAACAGGGGGCGCGTCTACGAGCAGTACTTC. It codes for CASSLNRGRVYEQYF.

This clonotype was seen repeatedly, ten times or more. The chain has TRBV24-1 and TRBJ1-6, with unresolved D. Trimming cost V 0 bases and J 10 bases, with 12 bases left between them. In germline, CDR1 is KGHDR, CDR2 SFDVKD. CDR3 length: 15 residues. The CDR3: CATSDLFRYRSPLHF. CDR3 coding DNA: TGTGCCACCAGTGATTTGTTTAGGTATCGGTCACCCCTCCACTTT.

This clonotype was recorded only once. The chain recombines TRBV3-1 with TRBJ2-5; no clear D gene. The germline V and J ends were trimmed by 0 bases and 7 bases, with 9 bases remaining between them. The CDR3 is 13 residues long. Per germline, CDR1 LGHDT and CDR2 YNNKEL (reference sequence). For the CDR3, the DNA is TGTGCCAGCAGCCAAGATACTGCGACGACCCAGTACTTC. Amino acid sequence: CASSQDTATTQYF.

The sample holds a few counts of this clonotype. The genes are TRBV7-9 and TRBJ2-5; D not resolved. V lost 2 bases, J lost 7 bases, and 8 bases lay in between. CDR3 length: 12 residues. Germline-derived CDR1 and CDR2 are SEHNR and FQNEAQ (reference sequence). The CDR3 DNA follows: TGTGCCAGCAGCTTACAGCCGGGGACCCAGTACTTC. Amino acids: CASSLQPGTQYF.

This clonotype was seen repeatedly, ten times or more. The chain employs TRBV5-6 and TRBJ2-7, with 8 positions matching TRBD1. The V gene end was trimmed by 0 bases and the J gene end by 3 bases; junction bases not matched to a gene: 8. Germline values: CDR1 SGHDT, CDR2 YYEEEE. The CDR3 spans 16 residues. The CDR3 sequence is CASSLAVWTGSYEQYF. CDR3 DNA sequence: TGTGCCAGCAGCTTGGCCGTTTGGACAGGGAGCTACGAGCAGTACTTC.

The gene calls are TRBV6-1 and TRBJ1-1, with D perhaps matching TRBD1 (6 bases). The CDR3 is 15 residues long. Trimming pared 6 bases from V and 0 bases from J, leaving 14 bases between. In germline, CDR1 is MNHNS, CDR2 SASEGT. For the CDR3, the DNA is TGTGCCAGCAGCAGTGGGGGCCGGATGAACACTGAAGCTTTCTTT. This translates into CASSSGGRMNTEAFF.

CDR3 in DNA: TGTGCCAGCTCACCACAAGGACAGGCAAACTATGGCTACACCTTC. Amino acids: CASSPQGQANYGYTF. This chain joins TRBV18 and TRBJ1-2; 7 positions match TRBD1. V was clipped by 1 base and J by 2 bases; unmatched bases: 4. Germline V gene data show CDR1 as KGHSH and CDR2 as LQKENI. CDR3 length equals 15 residues.

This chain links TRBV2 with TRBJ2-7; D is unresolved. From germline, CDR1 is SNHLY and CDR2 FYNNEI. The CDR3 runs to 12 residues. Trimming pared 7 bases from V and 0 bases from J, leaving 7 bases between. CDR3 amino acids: CASKWSSYEQYF. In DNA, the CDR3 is TGTGCCAGCAAGTGGAGCTCCTACGAGCAGTACTTC.

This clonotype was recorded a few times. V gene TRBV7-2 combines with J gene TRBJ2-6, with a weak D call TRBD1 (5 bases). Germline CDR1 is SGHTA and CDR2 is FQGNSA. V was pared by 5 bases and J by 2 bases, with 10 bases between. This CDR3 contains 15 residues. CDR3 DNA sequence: TGTGCCAGCAGCCGGACAACTACTGGGGCCAACGTCCTGACTTTC. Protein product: CASSRTTTGANVLTF.

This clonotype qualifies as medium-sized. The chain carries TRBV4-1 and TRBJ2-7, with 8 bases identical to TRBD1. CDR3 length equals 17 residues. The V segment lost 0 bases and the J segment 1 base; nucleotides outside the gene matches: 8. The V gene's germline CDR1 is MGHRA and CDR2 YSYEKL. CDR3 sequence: CASSQDPPGQASYEQYF. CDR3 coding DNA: TGCGCCAGCAGCCAAGATCCCCCGGGACAGGCTTCCTACGAGCAGTACTTC.

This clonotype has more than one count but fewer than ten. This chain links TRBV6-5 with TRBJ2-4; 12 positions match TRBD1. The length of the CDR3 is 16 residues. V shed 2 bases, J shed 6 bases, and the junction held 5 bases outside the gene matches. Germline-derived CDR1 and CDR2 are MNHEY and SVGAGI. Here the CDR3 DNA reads TGTGCCAGCAGTTACGGCCAGGGACAGGGGGCAAACATTCAGTACTTC. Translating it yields CASSYGQGQGANIQYF.

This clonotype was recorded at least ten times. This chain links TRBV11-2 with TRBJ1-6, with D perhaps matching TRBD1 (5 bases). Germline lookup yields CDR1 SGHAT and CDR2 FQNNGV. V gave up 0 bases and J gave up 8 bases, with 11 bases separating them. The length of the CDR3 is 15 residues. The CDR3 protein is CASSLEGRLDSPLHF. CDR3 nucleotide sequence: TGTGCCAGCAGCTTAGAGGGGCGACTCGATTCACCCCTCCACTTT. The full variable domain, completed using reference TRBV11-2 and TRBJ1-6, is EAGVAQSPRYKIIEKRQSVAFWCNPISGHATLYWYQQILGQGPKLLIQFQNNGVVDDSQLPKDRFSAERLKGVDSTLKIQPAKLEDSAVYLCASSLEGRLDSPLHFGNGTRLTVT.

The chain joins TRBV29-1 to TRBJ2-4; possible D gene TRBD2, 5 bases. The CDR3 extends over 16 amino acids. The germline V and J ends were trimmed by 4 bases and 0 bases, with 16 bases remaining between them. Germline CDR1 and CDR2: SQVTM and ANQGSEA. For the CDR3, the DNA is TGCAGCGTTGGGTGGAGTAGCGAACTAGCCAAAAACATTCAGTACTTC. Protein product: CSVGWSSELAKNIQYF.

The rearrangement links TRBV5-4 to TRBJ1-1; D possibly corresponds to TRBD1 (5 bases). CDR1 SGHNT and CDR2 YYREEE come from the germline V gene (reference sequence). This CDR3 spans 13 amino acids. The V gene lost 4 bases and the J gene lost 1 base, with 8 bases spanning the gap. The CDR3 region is CASSKDRNTEAFF. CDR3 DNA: TGTGCCAGCAGCAAAGACAGGAACACTGAAGCTTTCTTT.

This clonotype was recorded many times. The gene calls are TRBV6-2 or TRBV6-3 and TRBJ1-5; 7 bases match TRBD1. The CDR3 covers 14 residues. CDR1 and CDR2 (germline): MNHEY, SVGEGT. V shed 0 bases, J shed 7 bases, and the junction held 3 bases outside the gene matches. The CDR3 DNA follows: TGTGCCAGCAGTTACTCAGGGGGCAGGCAGCCCCAGCATTTT. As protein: CASSYSGGRQPQHF.

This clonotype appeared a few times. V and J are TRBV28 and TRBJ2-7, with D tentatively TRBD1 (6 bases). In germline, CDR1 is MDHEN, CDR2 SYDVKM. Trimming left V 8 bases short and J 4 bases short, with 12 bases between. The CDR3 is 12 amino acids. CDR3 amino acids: CASDRSGYEQYF. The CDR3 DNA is TGTGCCAGCGACAGGTCTGGGTACGAGCAGTACTTC.

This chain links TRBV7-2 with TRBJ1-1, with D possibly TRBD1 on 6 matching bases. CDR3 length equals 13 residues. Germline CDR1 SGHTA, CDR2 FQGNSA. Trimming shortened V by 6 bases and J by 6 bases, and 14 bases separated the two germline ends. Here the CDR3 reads CASRLLSGAEAFF. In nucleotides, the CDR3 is TGTGCCAGCAGGCTCCTTTCAGGGGCTGAAGCTTTCTTT.

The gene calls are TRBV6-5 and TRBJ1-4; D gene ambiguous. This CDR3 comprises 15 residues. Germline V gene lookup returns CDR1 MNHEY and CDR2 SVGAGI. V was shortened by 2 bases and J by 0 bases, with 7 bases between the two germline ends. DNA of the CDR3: TGTGCCAGCAGTTACGCAGGCACAACTAATGAAAAACTGTTTTTT. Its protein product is CASSYAGTTNEKLFF.

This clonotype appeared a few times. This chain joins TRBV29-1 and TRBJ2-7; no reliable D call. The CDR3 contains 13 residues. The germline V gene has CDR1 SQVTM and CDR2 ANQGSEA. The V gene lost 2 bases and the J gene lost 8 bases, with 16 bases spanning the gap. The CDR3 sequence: CSVETRPQLKQYF. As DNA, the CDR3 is TGCAGCGTTGAAACCCGCCCGCAGCTCAAGCAGTACTTC.

This CDR3 reads CSVWTGGNTEAFF. In nucleotides, the CDR3 is TGCAGCGTGTGGACAGGGGGGAACACTGAAGCTTTCTTT. V and J are TRBV29-1 and TRBJ1-1, with 10 bases matching TRBD1. The ends lost 6 bases at V and 1 base at J; junction bases unmatched: 2. The V gene's germline CDR1 is SQVTM and CDR2 ANQGSEA. CDR3 size: 13 residues.

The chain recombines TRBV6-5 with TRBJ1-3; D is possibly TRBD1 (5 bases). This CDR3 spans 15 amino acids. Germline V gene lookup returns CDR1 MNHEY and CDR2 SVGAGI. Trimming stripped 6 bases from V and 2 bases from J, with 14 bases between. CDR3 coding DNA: TGTGCCAGCAGCGGGGGAAGAGGGACTGGAAACACCATATATTTT. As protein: CASSGGRGTGNTIYF.

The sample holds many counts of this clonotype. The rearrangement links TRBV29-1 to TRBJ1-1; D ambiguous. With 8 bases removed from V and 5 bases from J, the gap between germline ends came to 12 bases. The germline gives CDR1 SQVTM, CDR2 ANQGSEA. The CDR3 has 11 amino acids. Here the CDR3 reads CSPVRGTEAFF. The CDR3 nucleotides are TGCAGCCCCGTTCGGGGTACTGAAGCTTTCTTT. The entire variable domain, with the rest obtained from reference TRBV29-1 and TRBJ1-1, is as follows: SAVISQKPSRDICQRGTSLTIQCQVDSQVTMMFWYRQQPGQSLTLIATANQGSEATYESGFVIDKFPISRPNLTFSTLTVSNMSPEDSSIYLCSPVRGTEAFFGQGTRLTVV.